This T cell receptor (beta chain) was observed in a study of regulatory T cells in long-lasting Graves disease. In this sample, this clonotype turned up many times. The antigen remains unidentified. V was clipped by 3 bases and J by 0 bases; unmatched bases: 15. CDR1 SEHNR and CDR2 FQNEAQ come from the germline V gene (reference sequence). The CDR3 length is 21 residues. Findings and caveats of the study: Persistent Graves' patients showed less TCR diversity than newly diagnosed patients showed.

According to the study, TCR beta libraries were built with iRepertoire HTBI primers and CDR3-region Arm-PCR. Methods used by the authors: Sample data revealed fewer than 70 TRBV and over eleven TRBJ segments. TCRdb analysed the multiplex PCR reads with MiXCR anew, one entry per CDR3 protein. The V and J calls follow TCRdb's processing rather than the paper's. Here the sample spans about 420,000 distinct CDR3 sequences, about a sixth being singletons. Time point of the sample: newly diagnosed GD, antithyroid drugs for less than 3 months. RNA from PBMCs was the source of the TCR library. The sample was also reused in another study, on T cells in Graves' hyperthyroidism and ophthalmopathy. Per that paper: Most clonotypes that expanded in the thyroid above 0.001 also showed up in blood.

The J gene is TRBJ2-1, the V gene TRBV7-9; 12 nucleotides match TRBD2. This sequence originates from a woman under 30 with Graves disease. The sequences come from peripheral blood mononuclear cells (PBMCs), collected at new diagnosis, from a patient treated with antithyroid drugs. The CDR3 sequence is CASSFPSAGTSGPSSYNEQFF. The CDR3 DNA follows: TGTGCCAGCAGCTTTCCCTCAGCCGGGACTAGCGGGCCGAGCTCCTACAATGAGCAGTTCTTC.